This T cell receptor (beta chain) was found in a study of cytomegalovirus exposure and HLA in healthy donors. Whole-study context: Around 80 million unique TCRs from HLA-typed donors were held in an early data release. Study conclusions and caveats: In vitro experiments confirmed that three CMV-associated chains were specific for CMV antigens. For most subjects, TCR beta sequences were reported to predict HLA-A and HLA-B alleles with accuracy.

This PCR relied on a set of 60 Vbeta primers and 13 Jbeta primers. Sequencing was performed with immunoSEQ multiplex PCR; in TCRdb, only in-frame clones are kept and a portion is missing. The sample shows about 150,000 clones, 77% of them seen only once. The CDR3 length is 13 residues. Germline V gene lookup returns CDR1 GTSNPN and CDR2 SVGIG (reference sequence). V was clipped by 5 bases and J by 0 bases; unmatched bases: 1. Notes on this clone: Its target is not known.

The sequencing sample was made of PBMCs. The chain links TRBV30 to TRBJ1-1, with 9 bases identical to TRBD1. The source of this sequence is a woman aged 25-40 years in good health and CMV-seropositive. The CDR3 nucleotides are TGTGCCTGGGACAGGGGGATGAACACTGAAGCTTTCTTT. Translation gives CAWDRGMNTEAFF.